This T cell receptor (beta chain) derives from a study of cytomegalovirus exposure and HLA in healthy donors. Study-wide results and caveats: Per published reports, the classifier diagnosed cytomegalovirus status with high specificity and sensitivity. Highest at DRB1 and lowest at HLA-C, TCR association rates differed among HLA loci in a later analysis.

The PCR made use of 60 Vbeta and 13 Jbeta primers. Sequencing used immunoSEQ multiplex PCR; TCRdb keeps in-frame clones, though not all of them. The sample has about 83,000 clones; about four fifths are singletons. In the case of this clone: Its antigen remains unknown.

Germline assignment: CDR1 SGHRS and CDR2 YFSETQ. CDR3 size: 15 residues. V lost 3 bases and J 3 bases, leaving 15 bases between the germline ends. The V call is TRBV5-1, the J call TRBJ1-1; D not certain. The sequence was collected from a man between 18 and 29 years old in good health and CMV-seropositive. Sequencing was carried out using PBMCs. Here the CDR3 reads CASSSTIGVDTEAFF. The CDR3 DNA sequence: TGCGCCAGCAGCTCTACAATAGGAGTAGACACTGAAGCTTTCTTT.